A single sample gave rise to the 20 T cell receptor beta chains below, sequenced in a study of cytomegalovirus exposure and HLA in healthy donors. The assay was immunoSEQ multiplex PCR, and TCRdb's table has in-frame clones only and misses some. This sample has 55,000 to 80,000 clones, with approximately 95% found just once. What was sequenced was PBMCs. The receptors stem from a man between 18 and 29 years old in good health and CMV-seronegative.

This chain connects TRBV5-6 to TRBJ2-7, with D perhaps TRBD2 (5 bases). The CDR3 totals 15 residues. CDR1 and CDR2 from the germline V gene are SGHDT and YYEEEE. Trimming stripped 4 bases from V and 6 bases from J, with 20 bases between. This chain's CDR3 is CASSRVAAGWAEQYF. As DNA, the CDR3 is TGTGCCAGCAGCCGGGTGGCTGCGGGTTGGGCCGAGCAGTACTTC.

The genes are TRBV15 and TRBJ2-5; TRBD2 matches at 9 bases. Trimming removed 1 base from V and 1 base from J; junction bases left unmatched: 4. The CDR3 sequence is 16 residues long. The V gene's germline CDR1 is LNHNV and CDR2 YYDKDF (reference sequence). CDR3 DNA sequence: TGTGCCACCAGCAGAGGAAGCGGGGGGTTCCAAGAGACCCAGTACTTC. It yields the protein CATSRGSGGFQETQYF.

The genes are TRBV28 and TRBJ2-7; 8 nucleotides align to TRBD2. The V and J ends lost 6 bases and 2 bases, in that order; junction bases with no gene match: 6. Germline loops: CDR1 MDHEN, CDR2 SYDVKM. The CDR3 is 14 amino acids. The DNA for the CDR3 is TGTGCCAGCAGACGCGGGGGGTCCGCCTACGAGCAGTACTTC. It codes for CASRRGGSAYEQYF.

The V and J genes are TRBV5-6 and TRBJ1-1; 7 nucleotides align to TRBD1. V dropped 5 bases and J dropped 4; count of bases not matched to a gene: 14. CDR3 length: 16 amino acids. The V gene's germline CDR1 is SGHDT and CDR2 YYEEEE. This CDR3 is CASSFHRGPFGTEAFF. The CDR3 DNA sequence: TGTGCCAGCAGTTTCCACAGGGGCCCATTCGGCACTGAAGCTTTCTTT. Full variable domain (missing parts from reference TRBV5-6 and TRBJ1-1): DAGVTQSPTHLIKTRGQQVTLRCSPKSGHDTVSWYQQALGQGPQFIFQYYEEEERQRGNFPDRFSGHQFPNYSSELNVNALLLGDSALYLCASSFHRGPFGTEAFFGQGTRLTVV.

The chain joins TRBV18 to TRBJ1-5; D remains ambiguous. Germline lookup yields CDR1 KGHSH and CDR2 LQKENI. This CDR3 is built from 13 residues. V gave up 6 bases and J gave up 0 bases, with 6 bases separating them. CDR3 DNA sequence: TGTGCCAGCTCTCAGGATAGCAATCAGCCCCAGCATTTT. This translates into CASSQDSNQPQHF. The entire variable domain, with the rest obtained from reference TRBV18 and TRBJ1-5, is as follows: NAGVMQNPRHLVRRRGQEARLRCSPMKGHSHVYWYRQLPEEGLKFMVYLQKENIIDESGMPKERFSAEFPKEGPSILRIQQVVRGDSAAYFCASSQDSNQPQHFGDGTRLSIL.

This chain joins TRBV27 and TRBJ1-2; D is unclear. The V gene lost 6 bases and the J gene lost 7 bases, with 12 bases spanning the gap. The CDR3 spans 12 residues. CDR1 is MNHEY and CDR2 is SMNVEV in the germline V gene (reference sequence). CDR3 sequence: CASSGTAAGYTF. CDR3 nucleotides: TGTGCCAGCAGCGGTACGGCGGCTGGCTACACCTTC.

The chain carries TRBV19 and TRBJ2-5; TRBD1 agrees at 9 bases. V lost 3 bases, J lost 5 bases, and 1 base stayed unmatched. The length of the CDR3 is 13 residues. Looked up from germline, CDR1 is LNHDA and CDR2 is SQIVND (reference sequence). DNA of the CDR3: TGTGCCAGTAGTATCGACAGGGGGGAGACCCAGTACTTC. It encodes CASSIDRGETQYF. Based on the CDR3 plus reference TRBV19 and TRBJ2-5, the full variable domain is DGGITQSPKYLFRKEGQNVTLSCEQNLNHDAMYWYRQDPGQGLRLIYYSQIVNDFQKGDIAEGYSVSREKKESFPLTVTSAQKNPTAFYLCASSIDRGETQYFGPGTRLLVL.

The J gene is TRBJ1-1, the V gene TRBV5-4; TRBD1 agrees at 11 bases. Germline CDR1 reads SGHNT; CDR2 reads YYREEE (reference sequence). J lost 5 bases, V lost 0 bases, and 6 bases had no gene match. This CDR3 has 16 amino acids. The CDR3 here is CASSLVGQGGRTEAFF. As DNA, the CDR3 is TGTGCCAGCAGCTTGGTGGGACAGGGGGGTAGGACTGAAGCTTTCTTT.

In DNA form, the CDR3 reads TGTGCCAGCAGTATCAAAGGGGGCTGGGGCACTGAAGCTTTCTTT. Protein: CASSIKGGWGTEAFF. The genes are TRBV6-6 and TRBJ1-1; 7 nucleotides match TRBD1. V lost 5 bases and J lost 4; bases outside the gene matches: 10. This CDR3 region has 15 residues. Germline V lookup: CDR1 MNHNY, CDR2 SVGAGI (reference sequence).

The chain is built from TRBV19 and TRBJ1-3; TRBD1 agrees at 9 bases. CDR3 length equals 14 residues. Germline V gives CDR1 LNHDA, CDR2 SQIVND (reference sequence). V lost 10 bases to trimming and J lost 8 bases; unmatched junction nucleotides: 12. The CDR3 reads CATRDRELRDTIYF. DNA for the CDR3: TGTGCCACACGGGACAGGGAGCTTCGGGACACCATATATTTT.

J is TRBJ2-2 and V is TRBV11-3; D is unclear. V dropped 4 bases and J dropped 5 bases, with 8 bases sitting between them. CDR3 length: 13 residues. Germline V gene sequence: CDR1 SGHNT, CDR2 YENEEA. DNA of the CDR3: TGTGCCAGCAGCTCTCGTCCGACCGGGGAGCTGTTTTTT. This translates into CASSSRPTGELFF. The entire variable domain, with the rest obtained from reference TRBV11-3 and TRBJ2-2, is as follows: EAGVVQSPRYKIIEKKQPVAFWCNPISGHNTLYWYLQNLGQGPELLIRYENEEAVDDSQLPKDRFSAERLKGVDSTLKIQPAELGDSAVYLCASSSRPTGELFFGEGSRLTVL.

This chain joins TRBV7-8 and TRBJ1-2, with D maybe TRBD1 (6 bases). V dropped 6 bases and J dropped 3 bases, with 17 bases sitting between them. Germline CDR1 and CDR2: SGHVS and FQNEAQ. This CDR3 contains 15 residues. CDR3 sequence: CASSQRIQGDYGYTF. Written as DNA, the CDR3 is TGTGCCAGCAGTCAGCGAATACAGGGAGACTATGGCTACACCTTC.

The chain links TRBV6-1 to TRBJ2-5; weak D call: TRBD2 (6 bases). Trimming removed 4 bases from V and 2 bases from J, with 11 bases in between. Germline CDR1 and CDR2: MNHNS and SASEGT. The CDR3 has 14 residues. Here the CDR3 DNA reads TGTGCCAGCAGTGGGACTACTTTTCAAGAGACCCAGTACTTC. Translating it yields CASSGTTFQETQYF.

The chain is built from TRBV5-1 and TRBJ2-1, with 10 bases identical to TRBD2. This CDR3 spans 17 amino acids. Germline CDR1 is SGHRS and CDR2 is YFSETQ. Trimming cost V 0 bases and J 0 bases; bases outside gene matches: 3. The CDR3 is CASSLVASGGSYNEQFF. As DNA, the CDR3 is TGCGCCAGCAGCTTGGTGGCTAGCGGGGGCTCCTACAATGAGCAGTTCTTC.

The CDR3 DNA sequence: TGTGCCTGGAAGAGGACAGGGCGATTCCCCTACGAGCAGTACTTC. Protein sequence: CAWKRTGRFPYEQYF. This chain joins TRBV30 and TRBJ2-7; TRBD1 matches at 8 bases. CDR1 is GTSNPN, CDR2 SVGIG, per germline (reference sequence). J lost 2 bases, V lost 4 bases, and 10 bases had no gene match. The CDR3 has 15 amino acids.

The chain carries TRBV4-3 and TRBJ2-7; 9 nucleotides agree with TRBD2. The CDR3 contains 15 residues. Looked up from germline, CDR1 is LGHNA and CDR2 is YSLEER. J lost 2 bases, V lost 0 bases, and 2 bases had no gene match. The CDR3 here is CASSQDKRGAYEQYF. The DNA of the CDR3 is TGCGCCAGCAGCCAAGATAAGCGGGGGGCCTACGAGCAGTACTTC.

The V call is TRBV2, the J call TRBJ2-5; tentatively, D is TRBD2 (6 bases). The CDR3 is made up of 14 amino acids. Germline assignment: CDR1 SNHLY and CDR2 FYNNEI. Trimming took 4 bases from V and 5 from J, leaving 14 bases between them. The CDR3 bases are TGTGCCAGCAGTGGGGGGAAGGGAGGCGAGACCCAGTACTTC. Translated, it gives CASSGGKGGETQYF.

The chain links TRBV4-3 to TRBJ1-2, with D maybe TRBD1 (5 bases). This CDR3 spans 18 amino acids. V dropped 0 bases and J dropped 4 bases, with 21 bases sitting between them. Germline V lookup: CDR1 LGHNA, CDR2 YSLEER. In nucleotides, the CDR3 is TGCGCCAGCAGCCAAGATTGGGGCTCGGGTCGTAACTTCTATGGCTACACCTTC. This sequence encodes CASSQDWGSGRNFYGYTF.

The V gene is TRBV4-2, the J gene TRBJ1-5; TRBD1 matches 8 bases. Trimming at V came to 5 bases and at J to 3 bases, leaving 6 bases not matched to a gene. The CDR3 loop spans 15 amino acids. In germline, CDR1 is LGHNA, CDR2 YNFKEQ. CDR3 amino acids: CASSREGQVNQPQHF. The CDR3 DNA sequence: TGTGCCAGCAGCAGGGAGGGACAGGTCAATCAGCCCCAGCATTTT.

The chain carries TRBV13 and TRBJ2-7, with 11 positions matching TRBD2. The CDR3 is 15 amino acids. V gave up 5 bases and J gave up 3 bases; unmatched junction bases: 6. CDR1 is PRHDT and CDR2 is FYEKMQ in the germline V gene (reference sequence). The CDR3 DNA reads TGTGCCAGCAGCACCAGACTAGCGGGGAACTACGAGCAGTACTTC. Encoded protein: CASSTRLAGNYEQYF.